The rows below give T cell receptor beta chains drawn from one sample of a study of cytomegalovirus exposure and HLA in healthy donors. Profiled with immunoSEQ multiplex PCR; TCRdb holds only in-frame clones, not every one. The top ten hold 1.5% to 2.5% of the sample, which has 95,000 to 100,000 clones, 76% seen once. The sample consisted of PBMCs. The receptors were sampled from a man in his forties in good health and CMV-seronegative. The CDR3 runs from the conserved cysteine through the conserved F or W. A D gene is named only where the DNA matches it firmly. Some rows have no size entry. The others give once, few or many, or a class for an expanded clone.

NA	TRBV28	TRBD1	TRBJ1-3	TGTGCCAGCAGTTTTGGGACAGGGGCAGGAAACACCATATATTTT	CASSFGTGAGNTIYF
NA	TRBV14	NA	TRBJ2-7	TGTGCCAGCAGCCAAGGTGGGGCGGGACTCAGATCCTACGAGCAGTACTTC	CASSQGGAGLRSYEQYF
NA	TRBV29-1	NA	TRBJ2-7	TGCAGCGTTTCCGGGGGACAGTCCTACGAGCAGTACTTC	CSVSGGQSYEQYF
NA	TRBV15	NA	TRBJ1-1	TGTGCCACCAGCAGAGAAACGGGAACTGAAGCTTTCTTT	CATSRETGTEAFF
NA	TRBV6-1	NA	TRBJ1-1	TGTGCCAGCAGCCGGTTAACTGAAGCTTTCTTT	CASSRLTEAFF
NA	TRBV7-9	NA	TRBJ2-1	TGTTCCAGCAGCTTATCCCTTAATTCGGAGGAGCAGTTCTTC	CSSSLSLNSEEQFF
NA	TRBV6-5	NA	TRBJ2-3	TGTGCCAGCAGTTACGGTCCAACTGAGTTTTGTGATACGCAGTATTTT	CASSYGPTEFCDTQYF
NA	TRBV28	TRBD1	TRBJ2-2	TGTGCCACCGCAGGGGGCGACGGGGAGCTGTTTTTT	CATAGGDGELFF
few	TRBV29-1	TRBD2	TRBJ2-1	TGCAGCGTCGGAGGGACTAGCCAGTTCTTC	CSVGGTSQFF
NA	TRBV5-1	NA	TRBJ2-3	TGCGCCAGCAGCTTCTCTGGCGGGTCGATCACAGATACGCAGTATTTT	CASSFSGGSITDTQYF
NA	TRBV7-9	TRBD2	TRBJ2-7	TGTTCCAGCAGCTTCGGGACTAGCGCGGCCTACGAGCAGTACTTC	CSSSFGTSAAYEQYF
NA	TRBV5-4	NA	TRBJ2-6	TGTGCCAGCAGCCCTCAGTCTGGGGCCAACGTCCTGACTTTC	CASSPQSGANVLTF
few	TRBV7-6	TRBD1	TRBJ1-2	TGTGCCAGCAGCTCTCTTCCGGGACAGGGACAGGGAGGCTACACCTTC	CASSSLPGQGQGGYTF
NA	TRBV28	TRBD1	TRBJ2-7	TGTGCCAGCAGTTTCGCAGGGGGCTATTCCGAGCAGTACTTC	CASSFAGGYSEQYF
NA	TRBV7-9	NA	TRBJ1-2	TGTTCCAGCAGCTCCGGGTCTTCGGGGGGCTACACCTTC	CSSSSGSSGGYTF
NA	TRBV6-4	TRBD2	TRBJ2-7	TGTGCCAGCAGTGAGAGGGGAACTAGCGGCTACGAGCAGTACTTC	CASSERGTSGYEQYF
NA	TRBV27	NA	TRBJ2-7	TGTGCCAGCAGTCCCTTGGCGGGATACTACGAGCAGTACTTC	CASSPLAGYYEQYF
NA	TRBV5-6	TRBD1	TRBJ1-3	TGTGCCAGCAGTAAGATACTTATCTGGGACAGGGTCTCTGGAAACACCATATATTTT	CASSKILIWDRVSGNTIYF
NA	TRBV4-1	NA	TRBJ1-1	TGCGCCAGCAGCCAAGCGGGGGGGGGAAACACTGAAGCTTTCTTT	CASSQAGGGNTEAFF
once	TRBV15	NA	TRBJ1-1	TGTGCCACCAGCAGAGAGCGGGAAAGAGGCACTGAAGCTTTCTTT	CATSRERERGTEAFF
NA	TRBV30	NA	TRBJ1-1	TGTGCCTGGAGTAGGGGTCTGGACACTGAAGCTTTCTTT	CAWSRGLDTEAFF
NA	TRBV5-1	TRBD1	TRBJ1-3	TGCGCCAGCAGCATCACAGGGGACTCTGGAAACACCATATATTTT	CASSITGDSGNTIYF
NA	TRBV5-5	TRBD1	TRBJ1-1	TGTGCCAGCAGCTTGGGGACAGGGACTGAAGCTTTCTTT	CASSLGTGTEAFF
NA	TRBV6-1	TRBD2	TRBJ2-7	TGTGCCAGCTGGGGACTAGCGACGGCCTACGAGCAGTACTTC	CASWGLATAYEQYF
NA	TRBV6-5	NA	TRBJ1-5	TGTGCCAGCAGTTACCGCACGGATCAGCCCCAGCATTTT	CASSYRTDQPQHF
NA	TRBV28	NA	TRBJ1-2	TGTGCCAGCAGTCCTTCCTTCGGACATAACTATGGCTACACCTTC	CASSPSFGHNYGYTF
NA	TRBV15	NA	TRBJ2-1	TGTGCCACCAGCAGAGCGGGCAATGAGCAGTTCTTC	CATSRAGNEQFF
NA	TRBV4-1	NA	TRBJ1-2	TGCGCCAGCAGCCTAACGGGGTACGGCTACACCTTC	CASSLTGYGYTF
NA	TRBV6-4	NA	TRBJ1-5	TGTGCCAGCAGGAACAGGGTGGGGCCCCAGCATTTT	CASRNRVGPQHF
NA	TRBV5-5	TRBD1	TRBJ1-1	TGTGCCAGCAGCCAGGGGACAGGGAGGGCGAACACTGAAGCTTTCTTT	CASSQGTGRANTEAFF
NA	TRBV6-5	TRBD1	TRBJ1-5	TGTGCCAGCAGTTACTCGAGGGGGCGAGGGCCCCAGCATTTT	CASSYSRGRGPQHF
few	TRBV7-6	TRBD2	TRBJ2-5	TGTGCCAGCAGCCCTAGACTAGCGGGTGCGACGCAAGAGACCCAGTACTTC	CASSPRLAGATQETQYF
once	TRBV4-3	NA	TRBJ2-5	TGCGCCAGCGGCCCCGACAGGCAGAGGGAGACCCAGTACTTC	CASGPDRQRETQYF
once	TRBV30	NA	TRBJ1-4	TGTGCCTCGACCCACTCCTCATCAGGGGATGAAAAACTGTTTTTT	CASTHSSSGDEKLFF
NA	TRBV14	NA	TRBJ2-3	TGTGCCAGCAGCCAAGATATAAGCGCAGATACGCAGTATTTT	CASSQDISADTQYF
NA	TRBV30	NA	TRBJ1-4	TGTGCCTGGAGTGGACCAGCCTCAGGTTCAAATGAAAAACTGTTTTTT	CAWSGPASGSNEKLFF
NA	TRBV2	NA	TRBJ1-1	TGTGCCAGCAGGAAAGCAGGGGTTCAGACTGAAGCTTTCTTT	CASRKAGVQTEAFF
NA	TRBV7-9	NA	TRBJ2-2	TGTGCCAGCAGCTCGGGGTCCGATGCCGGGGAGCTGTTTTTT	CASSSGSDAGELFF
NA	TRBV28	NA	TRBJ2-7	TGTGCCAGCCGAGAACAGCCTCCCTACGAGCAGTACTTC	CASREQPPYEQYF
few	TRBV7-2	NA	TRBJ2-1	TGTGCCAGCAGCTTTAGGGGCCTGGTCACGTCGTCTAATGAGCAGTTCTTC	CASSFRGLVTSSNEQFF
once	TRBV10-1	TRBD2	TRBJ2-3	TGCGCCAGCAATGAAGCGGGGGGCACAGATACGCAGTATTTT	CASNEAGGTDTQYF
NA	TRBV7-2	NA	TRBJ2-6	TGTGCCAGCAGCTTAGGGTTGGGAGTCTCTGGGGTCAACGTCCTGACTTTC	CASSLGLGVSGVNVLTF
NA	TRBV19	TRBD1	TRBJ2-1	TGTGCCAGTAGTCAGGGGGCGACTGCTGGCAATGAGCAGTTCTTC	CASSQGATAGNEQFF
NA	TRBV5-8	NA	TRBJ1-1	TGTGCCGGTTGTAGAAGAAGCACTGAAGCTTTCTTT	CAGCRRSTEAFF
few	TRBV5-6	NA	TRBJ1-5	TGTGCCAGCAGTCTACGGGGTAGCAATCAGCCCCAGCATTTT	CASSLRGSNQPQHF
NA	TRBV9	TRBD2	TRBJ2-3	TGTGCCAGCAGCGTGGACGGTGCGGGGGGTCTAGATACGCAGTATTTT	CASSVDGAGGLDTQYF
NA	TRBV4-1	NA	TRBJ2-7	TGCGCCAGCAGCGATAGAGGAGCCTCGGGGTCCTTCTCCTACGAGCAGTACTTC	CASSDRGASGSFSYEQYF
once	TRBV30	NA	TRBJ1-2	TGTGCCTGGAGTGGCGGGTATGGCTACACCTTC	CAWSGGYGYTF
NA	TRBV19	TRBD1	TRBJ1-1	TGTGCCAGTAGTCCTTGGACAGGGGCAGCTTTCTTT	CASSPWTGAAFF
NA	TRBV11-2	TRBD2	TRBJ2-2	TGTGCCAGCAGCTTTGGGGGGGGTCGAGCCGGGGAGCTGTTTTTT	CASSFGGGRAGELFF
NA	TRBV5-5	NA	TRBJ1-3	TGTGCCAGCAGCTTCTTCCAGATTGGAAACACCATATATTTT	CASSFFQIGNTIYF
NA	TRBV9	NA	TRBJ2-1	TGTGCCAGCAGCAAATTCCGGACAGTCCCAAGCTCCTACAATGAGCAGTTCTTC	CASSKFRTVPSSYNEQFF
NA	TRBV28	TRBD1	TRBJ1-6	TGTGCCAGCAGTCCGGAGGGACAGGGGGCAAGGTCACCCCTCCACTTT	CASSPEGQGARSPLHF
NA	TRBV10-1	NA	TRBJ2-5	TGCGCCAGCAGTGCAGGGATAGCCACGACCGAGACCCAGTACTTC	CASSAGIATTETQYF
NA	TRBV19	NA	TRBJ2-7	TGTGCCAGTAGTCTCACCGGGACATCCTACGAGCAGTACTTC	CASSLTGTSYEQYF
NA	TRBV18	NA	TRBJ1-2	TGTGCCAGCTCACCATCTAAGGGGGTAGACTATGGCTACACCTTC	CASSPSKGVDYGYTF
NA	TRBV4-3	NA	TRBJ2-7	TGCGCCAGCAGCCAAGAAGGAAGAGGCCCCTACGAGCAGTACTTC	CASSQEGRGPYEQYF
NA	TRBV7-9	NA	TRBJ2-5	TGTGCCAGCAGCTTTACAGGGAAAGAGACCCAGTACTTC	CASSFTGKETQYF
NA	TRBV19	NA	TRBJ2-2	TGTGCCAGTAGGTCCAACAGGTACAGCACCGGGGAGCTGTTTTTT	CASRSNRYSTGELFF